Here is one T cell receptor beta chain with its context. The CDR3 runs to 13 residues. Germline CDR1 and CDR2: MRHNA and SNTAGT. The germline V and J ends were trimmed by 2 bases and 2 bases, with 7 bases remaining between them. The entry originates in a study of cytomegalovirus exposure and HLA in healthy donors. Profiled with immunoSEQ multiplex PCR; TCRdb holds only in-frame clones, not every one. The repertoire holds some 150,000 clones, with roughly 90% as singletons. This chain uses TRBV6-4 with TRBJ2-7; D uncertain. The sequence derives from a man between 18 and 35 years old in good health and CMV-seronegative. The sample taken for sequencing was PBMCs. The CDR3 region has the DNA TGTGCCAGCAGTGACCAAGCGACCTACGAGCAGTACGTC. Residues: CASSDQATYEQYV.